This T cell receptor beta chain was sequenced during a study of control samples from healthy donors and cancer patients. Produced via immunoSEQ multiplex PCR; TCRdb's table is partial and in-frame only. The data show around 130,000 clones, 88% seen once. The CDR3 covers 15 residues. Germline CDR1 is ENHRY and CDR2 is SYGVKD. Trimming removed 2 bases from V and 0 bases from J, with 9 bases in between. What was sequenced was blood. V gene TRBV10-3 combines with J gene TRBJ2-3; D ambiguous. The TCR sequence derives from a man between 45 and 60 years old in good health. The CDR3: CAISEGRLSTDTQYF. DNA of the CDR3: TGTGCCATCAGTGAGGGTCGGCTTAGCACAGATACGCAGTATTTT.